The 29 T cell receptor beta chains reported below all come from one sample, sequenced in a study of blood T cells in healthy people across ages. A second PCR, run for about 6 to 12 cycles, used a sample-barcoded 5' primer plus a J-beta primer mix. TCRdb analysed the 5' RACE reads with MiXCR anew, one entry per CDR3 protein. The sample lists 650,000 or so distinct CDR3 sequences; 45% to 60% were seen once. Sequenced sample: blood. These receptors were obtained from a woman older than 75 in good health.

The chain carries TRBV2 and TRBJ1-1; D is uncertain. The CDR3 is 15 amino acids. CDR1 and CDR2 (germline): SNHLY, FYNNEI. V was cut by 4 bases and J by 4 bases, with 16 bases left in between. This CDR3 is CASSAVELGSTEAFF. CDR3 sequence (DNA): TGTGCCAGCAGTGCTGTTGAACTCGGAAGCACTGAAGCTTTCTTT.

V is TRBV4-1 and J is TRBJ2-1; 9 bases line up with TRBD2. Trimming removed 4 bases from V and 0 bases from J; junction bases left unmatched: 16. Germline CDR1 is MGHRA and CDR2 is YSYEKL. The CDR3 consists of 20 residues. CDR3 in DNA: TGCGCCAGCAGCCCACGCCCTCTGGATAGCGGGGGCCTCTCCTACAATGAGCAGTTCTTC. The encoded protein is CASSPRPLDSGGLSYNEQFF.

V is TRBV6-1 and J is TRBJ2-2; either TRBD1 or TRBD2 may fit D (6 bases each). V lost 4 bases to trimming and J lost 5 bases, with 17 bases between them. This CDR3 region has 16 residues. The V gene's germline CDR1 is MNHNS and CDR2 SASEGT. CDR3 sequence: CASSGGAIILTGELFF. The DNA of the CDR3 is TGTGCCAGCAGTGGGGGGGCCATAATTCTGACCGGGGAGCTGTTTTTT.

The chain recombines TRBV3-1 with TRBJ2-7, with TRBD1 as a possible D gene (5 bases). Germline CDR1 LGHDT, CDR2 YNNKEL (reference sequence). There are 12 residues in the CDR3. The V and J ends lost 3 bases and 12 bases respectively, with 15 bases between them. In DNA form, the CDR3 reads TGTGCCAGCAGCCACCCCGACTGGGGCTGGTACTTC. Translated: CASSHPDWGWYF.

This clonotype was seen at least ten times. The rearrangement links TRBV7-2 to TRBJ2-3, with D unclear. The V gene lost 1 base and the J gene lost 5 bases, with 10 bases spanning the gap. CDR3 size: 14 residues. Per germline, CDR1 SGHTA and CDR2 FQGNSA. CDR3 nucleotide sequence: TGTGCCAGCAGCTTAGGACTTCCCCGAGATACGCAGTATTTT. The encoded protein is CASSLGLPRDTQYF.

This clonotype was seen a handful of times. The chain has TRBV2 and TRBJ2-1; a weak D match, TRBD2 (6 bases). Germline V gene data show CDR1 as SNHLY and CDR2 as FYNNEI. Trimming stripped 4 bases from V and 9 bases from J, with 16 bases between. There are 14 residues in the CDR3. The CDR3 is CASSVGKPGGEQFF. The CDR3 bases are TGTGCCAGCAGTGTCGGGAAGCCCGGGGGTGAGCAGTTCTTC.

This chain uses TRBV29-1 with TRBJ2-7; D not resolved. The CDR3 covers 11 residues. Germline V lookup: CDR1 SQVTM, CDR2 ANQGSEA. V shed 0 bases and J shed 6 bases, with 6 bases lying between them. CDR3 coding DNA: TGCAGCGTTGAAGAGGGGTGCGAGCAGTACTTC. As protein: CSVEEGCEQYF.

Concerning this clonotype itself: Given the absence of the conserved phenylalanine or tryptophan at the CDR3 end, a read error is likely. The gene calls are TRBV28 and TRBJ1-3; 7 nucleotides agree with TRBD1. Germline CDR1 MDHEN, CDR2 SYDVKM. The junction had 2 bases not matched to a gene; V was cut back by 3 bases and J by 0 bases. The CDR3 consists of 15 residues. The CDR3 region is CASSFQGGSGNTIYY. CDR3 sequence (DNA): TGTGCCAGCAGTTTTCAGGGGGGCTCTGGAAACACCATATATTAT.

This clonotype occurred a few times. The rearrangement links TRBV11-2 to TRBJ2-5, with 10 nucleotides matching TRBD2. The V and J ends lost 3 bases and 3 bases, in that order; junction bases with no gene match: 10. Germline CDR1 and CDR2: SGHAT and FQNNGV. This CDR3 is 17 amino acids long. CDR3 amino acids: CASSFLPSGGAEETQYF. CDR3 coding DNA: TGTGCCAGCAGCTTCCTCCCGAGCGGGGGGGCCGAAGAGACCCAGTACTTC. Drawing the rest from reference TRBV11-2 and TRBJ2-5, the complete variable domain is EAGVAQSPRYKIIEKRQSVAFWCNPISGHATLYWYQQILGQGPKLLIQFQNNGVVDDSQLPKDRFSAERLKGVDSTLKIQPAKLEDSAVYLCASSFLPSGGAEETQYFGPGTRLLVL.

The sample holds one count of this clonotype. The chain is built from TRBV12-3 or TRBV12-4 and TRBJ1-5; unclear D gene. The V end was cut by 6 bases, the J end by 6 bases, with 12 bases between. The CDR3 contains 13 residues. The CDR3 DNA is TGTGCCAGCAGAGACAATCGGGGTCAGCCCCAGCATTTT. Translated: CASRDNRGQPQHF.

This sequence joins TRBV20-1 and TRBJ1-6, with unresolved D. The CDR3 runs 16 residues. Looked up from germline, CDR1 is DFQATT and CDR2 is SNEGSKA (reference sequence). V was clipped by 1 base and J by 10 bases, with 20 bases between them. CDR3 residues: CSARVGGLSLGSPLHF. Written as DNA, the CDR3 is TGCAGTGCTAGAGTAGGCGGGCTAAGCCTTGGATCACCCCTCCACTTT.

In this sample, this clonotype turned up many times. V and J are TRBV25-1 and TRBJ2-7, with unresolved D. This CDR3 is 12 amino acids long. V dropped 2 bases and J dropped 12 bases, with 14 bases sitting between them. Per the germline V gene, CDR1 is MGHDK and CDR2 is SYGVNS. CDR3 in DNA: TGTGCCAGCAGTGAAACCCCTATGGCCTCGTACTTC. The encoded protein is CASSETPMASYF.

Ten or more counts support this clonotype. V gene TRBV6-6 combines with J gene TRBJ2-7, with D possibly matching TRBD2 (6 bases). CDR1 and CDR2 from the germline V gene are MNHNY and SVGAGI (reference sequence). The CDR3 consists of 14 residues. V lost 7 bases and J lost 1, with 14 bases in between. CDR3 nucleotide sequence: TGTGCCAGCACCTCACCCGGGGGTTCCTACGAGCAGTACTTC. It specifies CASTSPGGSYEQYF.

Many counts were recorded for this clonotype. The genes are TRBV3-1 and TRBJ2-7; 10 bases are shared with TRBD1. This CDR3 contains 15 residues. Germline CDR1 is LGHDT and CDR2 is YNNKEL (reference sequence). Germline trimming cut 2 bases from V and 7 bases from J; bases unmatched to any gene: 8. The CDR3 DNA reads TGTGCCAGCAGCCAAACCGGGACAGGGGTCCATGAGCAGTACTTC. Its translation: CASSQTGTGVHEQYF.

As regards this clonotype: A read error may be the cause here, since a much bigger clone is one base away. The chain uses TRBV20-1 and TRBJ2-1; TRBD1 might be the D (6 bases). The CDR3 is made up of 16 amino acids. Germline V CDR1 and CDR2: DFQATT, SNEGSKA (reference sequence). The CDR3 DNA sequence: TGCGGTGCTAGAGATGAAAATAGGGACACAAGTTTGAAGCAGTTCTTC. Translated: CGARDENRDTSLKQFF.

A few counts support this clonotype. This chain links TRBV12-3 or TRBV12-4 with TRBJ2-5, with no clear D. V lost 6 bases, J lost 2 bases, and 13 bases lay in between. The CDR3 extends over 14 amino acids. CDR3 residues: CASSPRVIQETQYF. CDR3 sequence (DNA): TGTGCCAGCAGCCCAAGGGTCATACAAGAGACCCAGTACTTC.

V and J are TRBV9 and TRBJ2-1; 8 bases are shared with TRBD2. Judging by the DNA end, TRBJ2-7 fits better; the J call may be wrong. The CDR3 contains 20 residues. Germline CDR1 and CDR2: SGDLS and YYNGEE. In DNA, the CDR3 is TGTGCCAGCAGCGTAGTTCCAGCGGGAGATACTAGGGAATCCTACAATGAGCAGTACTTC. Residues: CASSVVPAGDTRESYNEQYF.

This clonotype was counted only a few times. The chain employs TRBV4-2 and TRBJ2-4; 10 bases line up with TRBD1. The end of the DNA is better explained by TRBJ2-7, so the J call may be wrong. In germline, CDR1 is LGHNA, CDR2 YNFKEQ. The CDR3 is 15 residues long. The CDR3 sequence is CASSLGQGESYEQYF. CDR3 sequence (DNA): TGTGCCAGCAGCCTTGGACAGGGGGAATCCTACGAGCAGTACTTC.

J is TRBJ2-5 and V is TRBV20-1; possible D gene TRBD2, 6 bases. The J call is uncertain, as TRBJ2-4 better fits the DNA end. The germline V gene has CDR1 DFQATT and CDR2 SNEGSKA (reference sequence). CDR3 size: 14 residues. CDR3 region: CSAPRLAAKNIQYF. CDR3 DNA: TGCAGTGCTCCTCGGCTAGCGGCCAAAAACATTCAGTACTTC.

In this sample, this clonotype turned up many times. The J gene is TRBJ2-7, the V gene TRBV20-1; 9 nucleotides align to TRBD2. CDR3 size: 11 residues. V lost 5 bases, J lost 7 bases, and 3 bases stayed unmatched. CDR1 and CDR2 from the germline V gene are DFQATT and SNEGSKA (reference sequence). The CDR3 protein is CSAPTSGEQYF. The CDR3 nucleotides are TGCAGTGCTCCCACTAGCGGGGAGCAGTACTTC.

The chain uses TRBV7-2 and TRBJ2-5, with a weak D call TRBD1 (6 bases). The DNA end is more similar to TRBJ2-7, so the J call may be wrong. The CDR3 spans 16 residues. Per germline, CDR1 SGHTA and CDR2 FQGNSA. The CDR3 reads CASSPGTTGYRGEQYF. The CDR3 DNA sequence: TGTGCCAGCAGCCCGGGGACAACCGGGTATAGGGGCGAGCAGTACTTC.

This chain uses TRBV3-1 with TRBJ2-4, with D possibly matching TRBD2 (6 bases). The V gene's germline CDR1 is LGHDT and CDR2 YNNKEL (reference sequence). Between the trimmed V and J ends, which lost 4 bases and 0 bases, there was a span of 16 bases. The CDR3 is 17 amino acids. The CDR3 protein is CASSLLPFGGAKNIQYF. In DNA, the CDR3 is TGTGCCAGCAGCCTCCTACCATTCGGGGGAGCCAAAAACATTCAGTACTTC.

The table lists this clonotype with a few counts. The gene calls are TRBV5-5 and TRBJ2-7, with 7 bases that match TRBD1. This CDR3 comprises 15 residues. CDR1 SGHKS and CDR2 YYEKEE come from the germline V gene (reference sequence). With V trimmed by 0 bases and J by 3 bases, 6 bases remained unmatched. CDR3: CASSLGGTVDYEQYF. As DNA, the CDR3 is TGTGCCAGCAGCTTGGGGGGGACAGTTGACTACGAGCAGTACTTC.

This clonotype was counted between two and nine times. The chain joins TRBV3-1 to TRBJ2-2; no clear D. V lost 2 bases to trimming and J lost 6 bases, with 4 bases between them. Germline V lookup: CDR1 LGHDT, CDR2 YNNKEL (reference sequence). CDR3 length: 12 amino acids. The CDR3 DNA is TGTGCCAGCAGCCAACTCTCCGGGGAGCTGTTTTTT. Amino acid sequence: CASSQLSGELFF.

There are many counts of this clonotype. The rearrangement links TRBV12-3 or TRBV12-4 to TRBJ1-5; 7 nucleotides match TRBD1. CDR3 size: 13 residues. V dropped 5 bases and J dropped 6; count of bases not matched to a gene: 4. The CDR3 bases are TGTGCCAGCAGTCCAGGGACAGCTCAGCCCCAGCATTTT. It codes for CASSPGTAQPQHF.

As regards this clonotype: A read error may account for a junction end that differs from germline. This sequence joins TRBV15 and TRBJ2-7; D uncertain. Per the germline V gene, CDR1 is LNHNV and CDR2 is YYDKDF (reference sequence). The CDR3 is 13 residues long. The CDR3 is CATSRDGAYEQYF. The CDR3 DNA is TGTGCCACCAGCCGAGATGGAGCCTACGAGCAGTACTTC. Looking up the rest from reference TRBV15 and TRBJ2-7 gives the full variable domain: DAMVIQNPRYQVTQFGKPVTLSCSQTLNHNVMYWYQQKSSQAPKLLFHYYDKDFNNEADTPDNFQSRRPNTSFCFLDIRSPGLGDTAMYLCATSRDGAYEQYFGPGTRLTVT.

To note about this clonotype: A single base separates this from a much larger clone, so it may be a read error. The chain carries TRBV29-1 and TRBJ2-3; a possible D gene is TRBD2 (6 bases). The CDR3 is 11 amino acids. The germline gives CDR1 SQVTM, CDR2 ANQGSEA. The germline V and J ends were trimmed by 8 bases and 2 bases, with 8 bases remaining between them. CDR3 nucleotides: TGCAGCCGGAGGGACACAGATACGCAGTATTTT. Its protein is CSRRDTDTQYF.

This rearrangement joins TRBV18 to TRBJ2-1; D perhaps matches TRBD2 (6 bases). V dropped 0 bases and J dropped 5 bases, with 14 bases sitting between them. Germline assignment: CDR1 KGHSH and CDR2 LQKENI. The CDR3 runs to 16 residues. CDR3 protein: CASSPPSGGVNNEQFF. CDR3 DNA: TGTGCCAGCTCACCACCGAGTGGAGGGGTCAACAATGAGCAGTTCTTC. The variable domain in full, completed from reference TRBV18 and TRBJ2-1, reads NAGVMQNPRHLVRRRGQEARLRCSPMKGHSHVYWYRQLPEEGLKFMVYLQKENIIDESGMPKERFSAEFPKEGPSILRIQQVVRGDSAAYFCASSPPSGGVNNEQFFGPGTRLTVL.

The chain couples TRBV12-3 or TRBV12-4 to TRBJ2-3; 8 bases line up with TRBD2. The CDR3 runs 14 residues. V dropped 6 bases and J dropped 2; count of bases not matched to a gene: 4. The CDR3 region is CASRRRGATDTQYF. CDR3 sequence (DNA): TGTGCCAGCAGGCGGCGGGGGGCCACAGATACGCAGTATTTT.